The 10 T cell receptor beta chains given below trace back to one sample, sequenced in a study of blood T cell repertoires in COVID-19. The repertoire was sequenced with immunoSEQ multiplex PCR; TCRdb's copy has only in-frame clones and lacks some. Seen here are about 140,000 clones, under 90% observed once, and the top ten hold more than 6.5%. The sequencing input was peripheral blood. These receptors were obtained from a human donor in a cohort sampled during active COVID-19.

The rearrangement links TRBV6-2 or TRBV6-3 to TRBJ2-5; 9 nucleotides match TRBD2. V lost 1 base and J lost 5; bases outside the gene matches: 11. Looked up from germline, CDR1 is MNHEY and CDR2 is SVGEGT. The length of the CDR3 is 17 residues. CDR3 coding DNA: TGTGCCAGCAGTTACTGGGAGATAGCGGGAGTGAGGGAGACCCAGTACTTC. Encoded protein: CASSYWEIAGVRETQYF.

This chain connects TRBV6-6 to TRBJ1-2; 8 nucleotides agree with TRBD1. J was trimmed by 7 bases and V by 0 bases; bases with no gene match: 10. From germline, CDR1 is MNHNY and CDR2 SVGAGI (reference sequence). The CDR3 runs to 16 residues. The DNA for the CDR3 is TGTGCCAGCAGTTACTCGGGACAGGCTCCCCGGTCTGGCTACACCTTC. Its protein is CASSYSGQAPRSGYTF.

This chain links TRBV28 with TRBJ2-7, with 9 bases matching TRBD1. In germline, CDR1 is MDHEN, CDR2 SYDVKM. Unmatched junction bases numbered 14, after V lost 5 bases and J lost 6 bases. The CDR3 loop spans 16 amino acids. CDR3 nucleotide sequence: TGTGCCAGCAGTGCGCCGGGACAGGGTTTATCAGGCGAGCAGTACTTC. This codes for CASSAPGQGLSGEQYF. The variable domain in full, completed from reference TRBV28 and TRBJ2-7, reads DVKVTQSSRYLVKRTGEKVFLECVQDMDHENMFWYRQDPGLGLRLIYFSYDVKMKEKGDIPEGYSVSREKKERFSLILESASTNQTSMYLCASSAPGQGLSGEQYFGPGTRLTVT.

The rearrangement uses TRBV18 and TRBJ2-2, with D perhaps TRBD2 (5 bases). Germline V gene sequence: CDR1 KGHSH, CDR2 LQKENI. V was trimmed by 2 bases and J by 2 bases, leaving 12 bases between them. This CDR3 comprises 16 residues. Written as DNA, the CDR3 is TGTGCCAGCTCACCAAGCAGGCCGGGAAACACCGGGGAGCTGTTTTTT. It codes for CASSPSRPGNTGELFF.

CDR3 amino acids: CASSRVGVSSGANVLTF. CDR3 in DNA: TGTGCCAGCAGCCGAGTAGGGGTGAGCTCTGGGGCCAACGTCCTGACTTTC. The genes are TRBV7-6 and TRBJ2-6; TRBD1 is a possible D gene (5 bases). Germline V gene lookup returns CDR1 SGHVS and CDR2 FNYEAQ. Trimming stripped 5 bases from V and 0 bases from J, with 14 bases between. The CDR3 runs 17 residues.

The chain has TRBV29-1 and TRBJ2-7; a possible D gene is TRBD1 (5 bases). The CDR3 runs 13 residues. V was shortened by 6 bases and J by 2 bases, with 14 bases between the two germline ends. Germline V CDR1 and CDR2: SQVTM, ANQGSEA. The CDR3 nucleotides are TGCAGCGTACAGGACCATTGGACCTACGAGCAGTACTTC. Translating it yields CSVQDHWTYEQYF.

This chain connects TRBV4-3 to TRBJ2-3; 8 positions agree with TRBD2. The CDR3 runs to 14 residues. Looked up from germline, CDR1 is LGHNA and CDR2 is YSLEER. V shed 5 bases and J 4 bases; nucleotides not matched to a gene: 5. The CDR3 loop is CASSTGLEADTQYF. DNA of the CDR3: TGCGCCAGCAGCACGGGACTAGAGGCAGATACGCAGTATTTT.

The chain combines TRBV4-1 with TRBJ2-7; D unclear. Germline assignment: CDR1 MGHRA and CDR2 YSYEKL. The CDR3 has 13 residues. The V gene lost 1 base and the J gene lost 2 bases, with 6 bases spanning the gap. The CDR3 DNA reads as TGCGCCAGCAGCCAAGTGGGCGCCTACGAGCAGTACTTC. This translates into CASSQVGAYEQYF.

This clone was seen just once. The same CDR3 can be traced to other DNA sequences in this sample. The rearrangement joins TRBV28 to TRBJ1-5; TRBD1 matches 7 bases. CDR1 is MDHEN, CDR2 SYDVKM, per germline. CDR3 length equals 15 residues. V was clipped by 2 bases and J by 4 bases; unmatched bases: 5. The CDR3 sequence: CASSLPRQGNQPQHF. CDR3 nucleotides: TGTGCCAGCAGTTTACCCCGACAGGGTAATCAGCCCCAGCATTTT.

V usage is TRBV7-2 and J usage is TRBJ1-5, with TRBD1 matching over 8 bases. CDR3 size: 15 residues. J gave up 1 base and V 5 bases, and 4 bases lay outside the gene matches. Germline V lookup: CDR1 SGHTA, CDR2 FQGNSA. The CDR3 loop reads CASSTHRGSNQPQHF. As DNA, the CDR3 is TGTGCCAGCAGCACTCACAGGGGGAGCAATCAGCCCCAGCATTTT.